Each of the 14 T cell receptor beta chains below was sequenced from the same sample in a study of blood T cell repertoires in COVID-19. Profiling relied on immunoSEQ multiplex PCR, and the TCRdb table lists in-frame clones only, not all of them. This sample yields 190,000 or so clones, of which about nine tenths are seen a single time; 2% to 2.5% belongs to the top ten. Sequencing input: PBMCs or T cells enriched from blood (not recorded which). Receptors originate from a woman aged 30 to 39 who had recovered from COVID-19.

The chain recombines TRBV7-9 with TRBJ1-1; no definite D call. The CDR3 covers 14 residues. The V gene lost 2 bases and the J gene lost 7 bases, with 14 bases spanning the gap. The germline gives CDR1 SEHNR, CDR2 FQNEAQ (reference sequence). For the CDR3, the DNA is TGTGCCAGCAGCTTACAGGCCGCGAGCCTTGAAGCTTTCTTT. Translation: CASSLQAASLEAFF.

The chain is built from TRBV5-4 and TRBJ2-7; the match to TRBD1 covers 7 bases. The trim removed 3 bases at V and 6 bases at J, leaving 12 bases unmatched. The CDR3 spans 15 residues. The germline CDR1 and CDR2 sequences are SGHNT and YYREEE (reference sequence). CDR3 sequence reads: CASSSTGAPTREQYF. DNA of the CDR3: TGTGCCAGCAGCTCCACAGGGGCCCCTACACGCGAGCAGTACTTC.

The J gene is TRBJ1-6, the V gene TRBV19, with 7 bases aligning to TRBD1. Looked up from germline, CDR1 is LNHDA and CDR2 is SQIVND (reference sequence). V was clipped by 6 bases and J by 7 bases; unmatched bases: 9. The CDR3 is made up of 15 amino acids. DNA for the CDR3: TGTGCCAGTAGCCCCGGGCAGGGGGTAAATTCACCCCTCCACTTT. This gives the protein CASSPGQGVNSPLHF.

The J gene is TRBJ1-2, the V gene TRBV30; D is possibly TRBD1 (5 bases). CDR3 length equals 14 residues. V lost 4 bases and J lost 2, with 14 bases in between. Germline values: CDR1 GTSNPN, CDR2 SVGIG (reference sequence). CDR3 protein: CAWKKAGANYGYTF. CDR3 nucleotides: TGTGCCTGGAAGAAAGCTGGGGCCAACTATGGCTACACCTTC. The full variable domain, with the rest looked up from reference TRBV30 and TRBJ1-2, is SQTIHQWPATLVQPVGSPLSLECTVEGTSNPNLYWYRQAAGRGLQLLFYSVGIGQISSEVPQNLSASRPQDRQFILSSKKLLLSDSGFYLCAWKKAGANYGYTFGSGTRLTVV.

The CDR3 nucleotides are TGTGCCAGTGTTGCGGTATATAGCAATCAGCCCCAGCATTTT. Amino acid sequence: CASVAVYSNQPQHF. V gene TRBV19 combines with J gene TRBJ1-5, with D uncertain. CDR1 is LNHDA and CDR2 is SQIVND in the germline V gene (reference sequence). V was cut by 8 bases and J by 0 bases, with 11 bases left in between. The CDR3 runs 14 residues.

The chain couples TRBV5-1 to TRBJ1-1; 9 bases line up with TRBD1. V lost 2 bases to trimming and J lost 5 bases; unmatched junction nucleotides: 10. The CDR3 extends over 16 amino acids. Germline V gene lookup returns CDR1 SGHRS and CDR2 YFSETQ. The DNA for the CDR3 is TGCGCCAGCAGCTTTACAGGGGGCGCAAGTCAAACTGAAGCTTTCTTT. Amino acid sequence: CASSFTGGASQTEAFF. The complete variable domain, with remaining parts taken from reference TRBV5-1 and TRBJ1-1, reads KAGVTQTPRYLIKTRGQQVTLSCSPISGHRSVSWYQQTPGQGLQFLFEYFSETQRNKGNFPGRFSGRQFSNSRSEMNVSTLELGDSALYLCASSFTGGASQTEAFFGQGTRLTVV.

V and J are TRBV18 and TRBJ2-3, with a weak D call TRBD1 (5 bases). In germline, CDR1 is KGHSH, CDR2 LQKENI. V was cut by 5 bases and J by 2 bases, with 14 bases left in between. CDR3 length: 15 residues. CDR3 sequence (DNA): TGTGCCAGCTCAGAAGGGGTCTCGGTCACAGATACGCAGTATTTT. Its protein is CASSEGVSVTDTQYF. Together with reference TRBV18 and TRBJ2-3, the CDR3 gives the full variable domain: NAGVMQNPRHLVRRRGQEARLRCSPMKGHSHVYWYRQLPEEGLKFMVYLQKENIIDESGMPKERFSAEFPKEGPSILRIQQVVRGDSAAYFCASSEGVSVTDTQYFGPGTRLTVL.

The genes are TRBV7-2 and TRBJ1-1, with 8 bases fitting TRBD1. Germline trimming cut 3 bases from V and 10 bases from J; bases unmatched to any gene: 1. Germline-derived CDR1 and CDR2 are SGHTA and FQGNSA. The CDR3 sequence is 11 residues long. CDR3: CASSFQGAAFF. CDR3 in DNA: TGTGCCAGCAGCTTTCAGGGGGCAGCTTTCTTT.

CDR3 nucleotides: TGTGCCAGCAGCCCGCCGGGACTCCGGGACAATGAGCAGTTCTTC. This codes for CASSPPGLRDNEQFF. The rearrangement uses TRBV7-6 and TRBJ2-1; D possibly corresponds to TRBD2 (6 bases). V was cut by 5 bases and J by 5 bases, with 16 bases left in between. CDR1 is SGHVS and CDR2 is FNYEAQ in the germline V gene. The CDR3 is 15 amino acids.

The V gene is TRBV5-6, the J gene TRBJ2-7; 7 nucleotides line up with TRBD2. Germline CDR1 SGHDT, CDR2 YYEEEE. The CDR3 runs to 15 residues. Losses at the gene ends were 0 bases for V and 4 bases for J; bases not matched to a gene: 7. The CDR3 DNA reads TGTGCCAGCAGCTTGGCTGGCGGGAGTAGGTACGAGCAGTACTTC. Protein product: CASSLAGGSRYEQYF.

The chain is built from TRBV7-8 and TRBJ2-5; no clear D. This CDR3 spans 13 amino acids. V lost 1 base, J lost 4 bases, and 7 bases lay in between. The germline V gene encodes CDR1 SGHVS and CDR2 FQNEAQ. The CDR3 sequence is CASSLDRRETQYF. The CDR3 DNA follows: TGTGCCAGCAGCTTAGATAGGAGAGAGACCCAGTACTTC.

The chain links TRBV27 to TRBJ1-2; D possibly corresponds to TRBD1 (5 bases). V lost 4 bases and J lost 2, with 8 bases in between. In germline, CDR1 is MNHEY, CDR2 SMNVEV (reference sequence). This CDR3 is built from 13 residues. As DNA, the CDR3 is TGTGCCAGCAGTTCAGGGTGGAACTATGGCTACACCTTC. It encodes CASSSGWNYGYTF.

This clone was detected only once. The chain combines TRBV29-1 with TRBJ2-7; D is uncertain. This CDR3 contains 11 residues. V lost 2 bases and J lost 5, with 7 bases in between. CDR1 SQVTM and CDR2 ANQGSEA come from the germline V gene. Here the CDR3 reads CSVEIVDEQYF. The CDR3 DNA follows: TGCAGCGTTGAAATTGTCGACGAGCAGTACTTC.

The chain combines TRBV18 with TRBJ1-2; 7 bases match TRBD1. CDR1 and CDR2 from the germline V gene are KGHSH and LQKENI. The V gene end was trimmed by 3 bases and the J gene end by 8 bases; junction bases not matched to a gene: 12. CDR3 length: 15 amino acids. The CDR3 DNA is TGTGCCAGCTCACCCACCTTGGAGGGGGCAAAAGGCTACACCTTC. Translated, it gives CASSPTLEGAKGYTF.